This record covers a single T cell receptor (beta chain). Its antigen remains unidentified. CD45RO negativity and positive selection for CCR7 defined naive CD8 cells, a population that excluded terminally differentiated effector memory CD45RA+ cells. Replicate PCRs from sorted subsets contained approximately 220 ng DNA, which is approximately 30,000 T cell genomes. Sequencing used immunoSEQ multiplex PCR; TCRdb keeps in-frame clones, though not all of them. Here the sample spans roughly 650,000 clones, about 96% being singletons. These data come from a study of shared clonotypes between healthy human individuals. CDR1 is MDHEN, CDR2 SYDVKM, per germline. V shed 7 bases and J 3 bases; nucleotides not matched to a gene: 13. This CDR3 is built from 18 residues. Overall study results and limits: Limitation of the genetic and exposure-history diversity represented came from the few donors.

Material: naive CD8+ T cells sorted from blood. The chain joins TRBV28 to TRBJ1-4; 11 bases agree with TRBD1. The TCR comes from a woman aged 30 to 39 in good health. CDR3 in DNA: TGTGCCAGCACCTTATATCGGACAGGGGGCTCAGCTAATGAAAAACTGTTTTTT. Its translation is CASTLYRTGGSANEKLFF.